This T cell receptor (beta chain) was retrieved from a study of identical twins. Worth noting for this clonotype: Antigen specificity is unknown.

Every one of the donors was a healthy Caucasian. Whole-study findings and limits: Zero-insertion analyses were open to partial confounding by invariant MAIT and iNKT cells.

A universal primer site arose from template switching, and cDNA bore unique molecular identifiers. TCRdb fed the 5' RACE reads into MiXCR, producing one record per CDR3 protein. Of roughly 290,000 distinct CDR3 sequences in the sample, roughly 9.8% were seen once. The sample was also linked to a second study, of yellow fever vaccine responses in identical twins.

This clonotype originated in a woman between 18 and 30 years old in good health. Source material: CD8+ T cells sorted from blood.

CDR3 residues: CASSQTGTLALNYGYTF. The CDR3 coding sequence is TGCGCCAGCAGCCAGACCGGGACGCTCGCACTCAACTATGGCTACACCTTC. This sequence joins TRBV4-3 and TRBJ1-2; a weak D match, TRBD1 (5 bases). Germline-derived CDR1 and CDR2 are LGHNA and YSLEER. Between the trimmed V and J ends, which lost 3 bases and 2 bases, there was a span of 19 bases. The CDR3 runs to 17 residues.